The source of this TCR beta chain is a study of low-dose radiotherapy and immunotherapy resistance in tumors. Time point specified: before trial treatment. Donors were treated with nivolumab, ipilimumab, aspirin, and low-dose cyclophosphamide and radiotherapy. Qualifying patients carried advanced solid tumors devoid of tumor-infiltrating lymphocytes. This clonotype was counted many times. Unmatched junction bases numbered 10, after V lost 5 bases and J lost 0 bases. The CDR3 spans 17 residues. Per the germline V gene, CDR1 is SGHTA and CDR2 is FQGNSA. With TRAV- and TRBV-specific primers, first-strand cDNA was made, covering the alpha and beta chains. PCR amplification of the TCRs was performed with Phusion for 20 PCR cycles, and it relied on a constant-region primer together with a V-primer adapter. By in vitro transcription, the isolated mRNA was amplified. MiXCR, run by TCRdb on the reads, gives a single entry per CDR3 protein. The sample shows 85,000 to 100,000 distinct CDR3 sequences, roughly 9% of them seen only once.

Material: PBMCs, obtained before treatment. The chain uses TRBV7-2 and TRBJ2-1, with 7 bases identical to TRBD2. This clonotype was obtained from a male donor with prostate cancer. The CDR3 sequence is CASSLDGGSASYNEQFF. The CDR3 nucleotides are TGTGCCAGCAGCCTAGACGGCGGGAGTGCCTCCTACAATGAGCAGTTCTTC. Combining the CDR3 with reference TRBV7-2 and TRBJ2-1 gives the whole variable domain GAGVSQSPSNKVTEKGKDVELRCDPISGHTALYWYRQSLGQGLEFLIYFQGNSAPDKSGLPSDRFSAERTGGSVSTLTIQRTQQEDSAVYLCASSLDGGSASYNEQFFGPGTRLTVL.